This record covers a single T cell receptor beta chain. The antigen is not known. Of the isolated RNA, all was reverse transcribed, and so the sequenced material was expressed TCRB transcripts. Sequencing used immunoSEQ multiplex PCR; TCRdb keeps in-frame clones, though not all of them. The data contain some 640,000 clones, more than 13% of them seen just once; the ten biggest clones take up just under 0.04%. The junction had 6 bases not matched to a gene; V was cut back by 1 base and J by 5 bases. The CDR3 sequence is 16 residues long. Germline assignment: CDR1 LGHNA and CDR2 YSLEER. The data were obtained in a study of beta chain features in type 1 diabetes. Study outcomes and limitations: TCRB CDR3s were moderately but significantly shorter in Type 1 diabetes patients in all four CD4+ subsets. More deletions and fewer insertions at VDJ junctions were seen in type 1 diabetes patients.

Via the markers CD45RO/CCR7/CD25/CD127/CD95/CD27, stem cell-like memory, regulatory, central memory and naive CD4+ cells were sorted. All sorted populations exceeded 95% purity. This sequence joins TRBV4-3 and TRBJ1-5, with TRBD1 matching over 9 bases. What was sequenced was naive CD4+ T cells from blood. This clonotype originated in a man aged 18 to 30 with type 1 diabetes. The CDR3 reads CASSQGAGTGHQPQHF. The CDR3 nucleotides are TGCGCCAGCAGCCAAGGCGCCGGGACAGGGCATCAGCCCCAGCATTTT.